This TCR beta chain comes out of a study of blood T cell repertoires in COVID-19. Trimming at V came to 6 bases and at J to 14 bases, leaving 4 bases not matched to a gene. The CDR3 is 11 residues long. Germline V gene sequence: CDR1 SGHAT, CDR2 FQNNGV. This clone has more than one count but fewer than ten. In the original analysis: Reference gene primer amplification in the assay estimated nucleated cell counts. Method: immunoSEQ multiplex PCR; TCRdb's copy keeps in-frame clones and lacks some. The DNA was the basis for D and trimming; V, J and clone size are from that table. The sample consists of about 180,000 clones, around 88% of them appearing once.

This receptor was identified in a woman aged 25 to 45 with acute or convalescent COVID-19. The material sequenced was peripheral blood. The rearrangement uses TRBV11-2 and TRBJ2-1; TRBD1 matches at 10 bases. CDR3 in amino acids: CASSDGTGEFF. DNA for the CDR3: TGTGCCAGCAGTGACGGGACAGGGGAGTTCTTC.